These T cell receptor beta chains were read from a single sample in a study of blood T cell repertoires in COVID-19. The protocol was immunoSEQ multiplex PCR, while the TCRdb copy is restricted to in-frame clones and leaves out a portion. The top ten hold approximately 15% of the sample, which has approximately 220,000 clones, around 87% seen once. Sequencing was performed on PBMCs or T cells enriched from blood (not recorded which). Receptors originate from a man aged 30 to 45 who had been exposed to COVID-19. The CDR3 runs from the conserved cysteine through the conserved F or W. The D gene is left open where the match is weak. Size tells how often a clone was seen (once, few, many) or the class of an expanded clone, and some rows leave it out.

CDR3 length | J gene | D gene | V gene | clone size | CDR3 protein | CDR3 DNA
15 | TRBJ1-1 | . | TRBV4-1 | . | CASRRLGGGNTEAFF | TGCGCCAGCAGGAGGTTGGGGGGAGGGAACACTGAAGCTTTCTTT
13 | TRBJ1-5 | . | TRBV28 | . | CASSLQGGQPQHF | TGTGCCAGCAGTTTACAGGGAGGCCAGCCCCAGCATTTT
14 | TRBJ2-1 | . | TRBV30 | . | CAWSGTPPYNEQFF | TGTGCCTGGAGCGGGACTCCCCCTTACAATGAGCAGTTCTTC
14 | TRBJ2-3 | . | TRBV19 | . | CASSIQRSTDTQYF | TGTGCCAGTAGTATTCAGAGGAGCACAGATACGCAGTATTTT
15 | TRBJ2-1 | . | TRBV19 | . | CASSNRGRGANEQFF | TGTGCCAGTAGTAACCGCGGCAGGGGCGCGAATGAGCAGTTCTTC
17 | TRBJ2-6 | TRBD1 | TRBV4-2 | . | CASSQQDRASGANVLTF | TGTGCCAGCAGCCAACAGGACAGGGCATCTGGGGCCAACGTCCTGACTTTC
18 | TRBJ2-3 | TRBD2 | TRBV5-4 | . | CASSLGLAGGPYSDTQYF | TGTGCCAGCAGCTTGGGACTAGCGGGGGGGCCTTATTCAGATACGCAGTATTTT
13 | TRBJ1-2 | . | TRBV6-5 | . | CASSRQDYYGYTF | TGTGCCAGCAGCCGACAGGACTACTATGGCTACACCTTC
13 | TRBJ1-6 | . | TRBV9 | . | CASSVTDNSPLHF | TGTGCCAGCAGCGTAACGGATAATTCACCCCTCCACTTT
15 | TRBJ2-7 | TRBD2 | TRBV5-1 | once | CASSLGTSGGYEQYF | TGCGCCAGCAGCTTGGGGACTAGCGGGGGTTACGAGCAGTACTTC
16 | TRBJ2-5 | TRBD1 | TRBV27 | once | CASSSPTGTGDGTQYF | TGTGCCAGCAGTTCCCCGACCGGGACAGGGGACGGGACCCAGTACTTC
20 | TRBJ1-2 | TRBD1 | TRBV3-1/TRBV3-2 | . | CASSQDLPGGLYGTNYGYTF | TGTGCCAGCAGCCAAGATCTACCAGGGGGCTTATATGGGACTAACTATGGCTACACCTTC
15 | TRBJ2-5 | TRBD2 | TRBV9 | . | CASSPLAGGPETQYF | TGTGCCAGCAGCCCCTTGGCGGGGGGGCCGGAGACCCAGTACTTC
18 | TRBJ1-5 | . | TRBV7-2 | . | CASSLKGRGGPSNQPQHF | TGTGCCAGCAGCTTAAAAGGCCGCGGGGGGCCCAGCAATCAGCCCCAGCATTTT
15 | TRBJ2-7 | TRBD2 | TRBV2 | . | CASSESRLASHEQYF | TGTGCCAGCAGTGAATCTAGACTAGCTTCTCACGAGCAGTACTTC
16 | TRBJ2-3 | TRBD2 | TRBV18 | . | CASSPAGGGNTDTQYF | TGTGCCAGCTCACCCGCGGGGGGGGGCAACACAGATACGCAGTATTTT
14 | TRBJ1-2 | . | TRBV13 | . | CASSFRDLANGYTF | TGTGCCAGCAGCTTTAGGGACTTGGCTAATGGCTACACCTTC
17 | TRBJ1-2 | TRBD1 | TRBV6-1 | . | CASSERDRILKNYGYTF | TGTGCCAGCAGTGAAAGGGACAGAATCTTAAAAAACTATGGCTACACCTTC
16 | TRBJ2-3 | . | TRBV5-4 | . | CASSLRRGQGTDTQYF | TGTGCCAGCAGCTTGAGGAGGGGCCAGGGCACAGATACGCAGTATTTT
16 | TRBJ2-3 | TRBD2 | TRBV7-2 | . | CASSPRSGGASDTQYF | TGTGCCAGCAGCCCCAGGAGCGGGGGGGCGTCAGATACGCAGTATTTT
15 | TRBJ2-5 | TRBD1 | TRBV5-1 | . | CASSLTGQRQETQYF | TGCGCCAGCAGCTTGACGGGACAGAGACAAGAGACCCAGTACTTC
14 | TRBJ1-6 | . | TRBV10-3 | . | CAISDRVKNSPLHF | TGTGCCATCAGTGACAGGGTGAAAAATTCACCCCTCCACTTT
16 | TRBJ2-2 | . | TRBV10-3 | . | CAISDSQATKTGELFF | TGTGCCATCAGTGATTCGCAGGCTACGAAAACCGGGGAGCTGTTTTTT
19 | TRBJ2-1 | . | TRBV7-2 | . | CASSPDPYLVASSYNEQFF | TGTGCCAGCAGCCCAGACCCCTACCTAGTGGCTAGTTCCTACAATGAGCAGTTCTTC
15 | TRBJ1-2 | . | TRBV5-3 | . | CASIRGGKTNYGYTF | TGTGCCAGCATCCGCGGTGGCAAGACTAACTATGGCTACACCTTC
15 | TRBJ1-3 | . | TRBV15 | . | CATSRDVSSGNTIYF | TGTGCCACCAGCAGAGACGTGAGCTCTGGAAACACCATATATTTT
13 | TRBJ2-7 | . | TRBV11-2 | . | CASSLGQAQWQYF | TGTGCCAGCAGCTTAGGGCAGGCCCAGTGGCAGTACTTC
12 | TRBJ1-1 | . | TRBV27 | . | CASGEGGPEAFF | TGTGCCAGCGGGGAGGGTGGGCCTGAAGCTTTCTTT
16 | TRBJ1-1 | TRBD1 | TRBV5-1 | . | CASSHIRTGANTEAFF | TGCGCCAGCAGTCACATCCGGACAGGAGCCAACACTGAAGCTTTCTTT
13 | TRBJ2-4 | . | TRBV4-1 | . | CASSQQGTNIQYF | TGCGCCAGCAGCCAACAGGGTACAAACATTCAGTACTTC
14 | TRBJ2-3 | . | TRBV6-1 | once | CASSEGWTGETQYF | TGTGCCAGCAGTGAAGGGTGGACGGGGGAGACGCAGTATTTT
13 | TRBJ1-2 | TRBD1 | TRBV12-3/TRBV12-4 | . | CASRRQGNYGYTF | TGTGCCAGCAGGAGACAGGGAAACTATGGCTACACCTTC
15 | TRBJ1-1 | TRBD1 | TRBV7-9 | . | CASSLDRGRGTEAFF | TGTGCCAGCAGCCTAGACAGGGGGCGGGGGACTGAAGCTTTCTTT
15 | TRBJ2-3 | TRBD1 | TRBV11-2 | . | CASSTRTGGRDTQYF | TGTGCCAGCAGCACGCGGACAGGGGGTCGCGATACGCAGTATTTT
14 | TRBJ2-1 | . | TRBV6-5 | . | CASSPIMGGNEQFF | TGTGCCAGCAGTCCAATTATGGGAGGCAATGAGCAGTTCTTC
13 | TRBJ1-5 | . | TRBV7-6 | . | CASSTGGNQPQHF | TGTGCCAGCAGCACCGGGGGAAATCAGCCCCAGCATTTT
14 | TRBJ1-1 | TRBD1 | TRBV10-3 | . | CAISNRGPNTEAFF | TGTGCCATCAGTAACAGGGGCCCGAACACTGAAGCTTTCTTT
18 | TRBJ1-2 | TRBD1 | TRBV11-2 | . | CASSLQYRGRIGNSGYTF | TGTGCCAGCAGCTTACAATACAGGGGGCGCATCGGAAATAGTGGCTACACCTTC
14 | TRBJ1-4 | . | TRBV13 | . | CASSQQGSNEKLFF | TGTGCCAGCAGCCAACAGGGATCAAATGAAAAACTGTTTTTT
19 | TRBJ2-3 | TRBD2 | TRBV3-1/TRBV3-2 | . | CASPIGTSGMDWSTDTQYF | TGTGCCAGCCCTATCGGGACTAGCGGAATGGATTGGAGCACAGATACGCAGTATTTT
14 | TRBJ1-4 | . | TRBV19 | . | CASSMLSGDEKLFF | TGTGCCAGTAGTATGCTGTCAGGGGACGAAAAACTGTTTTTT
15 | TRBJ2-7 | . | TRBV4-2 | . | CASSPRPTGIYEQYF | TGTGCCAGCAGCCCCAGGCCTACAGGGATTTACGAGCAGTACTTC
15 | TRBJ1-4 | . | TRBV4-2 | . | CASSHGEGVSEKLFF | TGTGCCAGCAGCCATGGCGAGGGAGTGTCTGAAAAACTGTTTTTT
15 | TRBJ1-4 | . | TRBV7-9 | . | CASSQIQGSAKKLFF | TGTGCCAGCAGCCAAATACAGGGATCCGCCAAAAAACTGTTTTTT
13 | TRBJ1-2 | TRBD1 | TRBV27 | once | CASSPGTGESYTF | TGTGCCAGCAGTCCTGGGACAGGGGAGAGCTACACCTTC
14 | TRBJ1-2 | . | TRBV27 | . | CASSWAGRDYGYTF | TGTGCCAGCAGTTGGGCAGGGCGAGACTATGGCTACACCTTC
15 | TRBJ2-3 | TRBD1 | TRBV12-5 | . | CASAGRQGSTDTQYF | TGTGCTAGTGCCGGTAGACAGGGGAGCACAGATACGCAGTATTTT
15 | TRBJ2-7 | . | TRBV6-5 | . | CASSYDRDSYYEQYF | TGTGCCAGCAGTTACGATAGGGACTCTTACTACGAGCAGTACTTC
18 | TRBJ1-5 | TRBD1 | TRBV4-1 | many | CASSQGTGGRYSNQPQHF | TGCGCCAGCAGCCAAGGAACAGGGGGTAGGTATAGCAATCAGCCCCAGCATTTT
14 | TRBJ2-7 | TRBD2 | TRBV11-2 | once | CASSFIGGSYEQYF | TGTGCCAGCAGCTTCATCGGGGGGTCCTACGAGCAGTACTTC
12 | TRBJ1-6 | TRBD1 | TRBV10-3 | . | CAISTGDSPLHF | TGTGCCATCAGTACAGGGGATTCACCCCTCCACTTT
14 | TRBJ1-6 | . | TRBV5-5 | . | CASSLGTANSPLHF | TGTGCCAGCAGCTTAGGGACTGCGAATTCACCCCTCCACTTT